A selection of T cell receptor beta chains follows, all from one sample in a study of T cell responses to AZD1222 COVID-19 vaccine. Clones were read by immunoSEQ multiplex PCR, and TCRdb kept only the in-frame ones, dropping some. The sample has approximately 100,000 clones; roughly 94% are singletons. Here the sequenced sample was peripheral blood, taken on day 0 of AZD1222 vaccination. The receptors originated from an adult in good health. Both conserved end residues are part of each CDR3. The D gene is left open where the match is weak. Expanded clones are given a class, and other clones once, few, many or no size at all.

TRBJ2-5 - - TRBV12-5 CASGLGLSYQETQYF TGTGCTAGTGGTTTGGGACTTTCGTACCAAGAGACCCAGTACTTC
TRBJ2-7 - TRBD2 TRBV5-1 CASSLEPGLAGLYYTEQYF TGCGCCAGCAGCTTGGAACCGGGACTAGCGGGCTTATACTATACCGAGCAGTACTTC
TRBJ2-1 - TRBD2 TRBV9 CASSVGGGYNEQFF TGTGCCAGCAGCGTAGGGGGAGGGTACAATGAGCAGTTCTTC
TRBJ2-3 - TRBD2 TRBV18 CASSPVPSGSLTDTQYF TGTGCCAGCTCACCAGTTCCTAGCGGGAGTCTAACAGATACGCAGTATTTT
TRBJ1-3 - - TRBV5-6 CASSAGSGNTIYF TGTGCCAGCAGCGCGGGGTCGGGCAACACCATATATTTT
TRBJ1-4 - - TRBV7-9 CASSPHRAEDNEKLFF TGTGCCAGCAGCCCTCATAGGGCAGAAGACAATGAAAAACTGTTTTTT
TRBJ1-6 once TRBD1 TRBV6-1 CASSEVGTGNNSPLHF TGTGCCAGCAGTGAAGTTGGGACAGGCAATAATTCACCCCTCCACTTT
TRBJ1-6 - - TRBV9 CASSVVGGDNSPLHF TGTGCCAGCAGCGTAGTTGGGGGGGATAATTCACCCCTCCACTTT
TRBJ1-6 - - TRBV28 CASTVGPVNSPLHF TGTGCCAGCACAGTTGGCCCCGTTAATTCACCCCTCCACTTT
TRBJ2-3 - - TRBV10-3 CAIRPTGTDTQYF TGTGCCATCCGCCCAACAGGGACAGATACGCAGTATTTT
TRBJ2-3 - - TRBV28 CASSLFSAGQDTQYF TGTGCCAGCAGTTTATTCTCAGCAGGACAGGATACGCAGTATTTT
TRBJ2-5 - - TRBV12-5 CASGLAGTQYF TGTGCTAGTGGTTTGGCGGGGACCCAGTACTTC
TRBJ2-7 - - TRBV6-1 CASSENSLGYEQYF TGTGCCAGCAGTGAAAATAGTTTGGGCTACGAGCAGTACTTC
TRBJ2-7 - - TRBV6-5 CAASWDESYEQYF TGTGCCGCCTCGTGGGACGAGTCCTACGAGCAGTACTTC
TRBJ1-4 once TRBD1 TRBV29-1 CSVRTGSYWEKLFF TGCAGCGTTAGGACAGGGAGTTATTGGGAAAAACTGTTTTTT
TRBJ1-1 - - TRBV3-1/TRBV3-2 CASSQDYRNTEAFF TGTGCCAGCAGCCAAGATTACCGTAACACTGAAGCTTTCTTT
TRBJ2-6 - - TRBV3-1/TRBV3-2 CASSQFGALSGANVLTF TGTGCCAGCAGCCAATTTGGGGCCCTCTCTGGGGCCAACGTCCTGACTTTC
TRBJ1-5 - - TRBV27 CASSLGPGGNQPQHF TGTGCCAGCAGTTTAGGGCCGGGAGGCAATCAGCCCCAGCATTTT
TRBJ2-7 - TRBD2 TRBV29-1 CSVVPAGAYEQYF TGCAGCGTTGTGCCAGCGGGAGCCTACGAGCAGTACTTC
TRBJ2-1 - - TRBV3-1/TRBV3-2 CASSQVQGSEQFF TGTGCCAGCAGCCAAGTACAGGGTTCTGAGCAGTTCTTC
TRBJ2-2 - - TRBV5-1 CASSLNFRGTGELFF TGCGCCAGCAGCTTGAACTTCCGCGGAACCGGGGAGCTGTTTTTT
TRBJ1-1 - - TRBV27 CASSPGRYTEAFF TGTGCCAGCAGTCCAGGACGGTACACTGAAGCTTTCTTT
TRBJ1-1 - - TRBV18 CASSPGDWAEAFF TGTGCCAGCTCACCGGGTGATTGGGCTGAAGCTTTCTTT
TRBJ2-1 - - TRBV5-1 CASSLEMGTYNGQFF TGCGCCAGCAGCTTGGAGATGGGGACCTACAATGGGCAGTTCTTC
TRBJ2-1 - TRBD2 TRBV5-4 CASSLTSGRDNEQFF TGTGCCAGCAGCCTTACTAGCGGGAGGGACAATGAGCAGTTCTTC
TRBJ2-1 - - TRBV29-1 CSVERGTSYNEQFF TGCAGCGTTGAAAGGGGGACCTCCTACAATGAGCAGTTCTTC
TRBJ2-2 - TRBD2 TRBV28 CRAGGSGELFF TGCCGAGCGGGAGGATCCGGGGAGCTGTTTTTT
TRBJ2-1 - TRBD2 TRBV4-1 CASSQVGREGPNEQFF TGCGCCAGCAGCCAAGTAGGGCGGGAGGGCCCTAATGAGCAGTTCTTC
TRBJ1-6 once - TRBV19 CASRWRTNSPLHF TGTGCCAGTCGGTGGAGAACTAATTCACCCCTCCACTTT
TRBJ2-7 - - TRBV6-5 CASSTGASYEQYF TGTGCCAGCAGCACCGGGGCCAGCTACGAGCAGTACTTC
TRBJ1-5 few TRBD1 TRBV6-1 CASSEDGTGGDQPQHF TGTGCCAGCAGTGAAGATGGGACAGGGGGCGATCAGCCCCAGCATTTT
TRBJ2-1 - - TRBV7-9 CASSGRGGEQFF TGTGCCAGCAGCGGTAGGGGCGGGGAGCAGTTCTTC
TRBJ2-3 once TRBD2 TRBV7-2 CASRGGLAGGYTQYF TGTGCCAGCAGGGGAGGACTAGCGGGAGGATATACGCAGTATTTT
TRBJ1-2 - - TRBV28 CASSPGDYGYTF TGTGCCAGCAGTCCAGGGGACTATGGCTACACCTTC
TRBJ2-6 - - TRBV18 CASSPLLGGNQGANVLTF TGTGCCAGCTCACCTCTCCTTGGCGGTAACCAAGGGGCCAACGTCCTGACTTTC
TRBJ1-1 - - TRBV4-2 CASSRVNTEAFF TGTGCCAGCAGCCGGGTGAACACTGAAGCTTTCTTT
TRBJ1-1 - - TRBV6-1 CASSEVVGRNTEAFF TGTGCCAGCAGTGAAGTTGTAGGGAGAAACACTGAAGCTTTCTTT
TRBJ1-1 - TRBD1 TRBV24-1 CATSKTGTGNTEAFF TGTGCCACCAGTAAGACCGGGACAGGGAACACTGAAGCTTTCTTT
TRBJ2-1 once - TRBV28 CASRDRDFYNEQFF TGTGCCAGCAGAGACAGGGACTTCTACAATGAGCAGTTCTTC
TRBJ2-5 - - TRBV15 CATSRDRGQETQYF TGTGCCACCAGCAGAGACAGGGGCCAAGAGACCCAGTACTTC
TRBJ1-2 - TRBD1 TRBV29-1 CSVEGTGIYGYTF TGCAGCGTTGAGGGGACAGGGATCTATGGCTACACCTTC
TRBJ2-7 - TRBD2 TRBV5-5 CASEGTSGRHEQYF TGTGCCAGTGAAGGGACTAGCGGGAGACACGAGCAGTACTTC
TRBJ2-3 - TRBD2 TRBV19 CASSINPAGVGTDTQYF TGTGCCAGTAGTATAAACCCAGCGGGAGTAGGCACAGATACGCAGTATTTT
TRBJ1-4 once TRBD1 TRBV19 CASSQGANEKLFF TGTGCCAGTTCTCAGGGGGCCAATGAAAAACTGTTTTTT
TRBJ2-7 - - TRBV11-1 CASSQGQSYEQYF TGTGCCAGCTCCCAAGGACAATCCTACGAGCAGTACTTC
TRBJ2-1 once TRBD2 TRBV3-1/TRBV3-2 CASSQEFAGVGLDEQFF TGTGCCAGCAGCCAAGAATTTGCGGGAGTCGGTTTGGATGAGCAGTTCTTC
TRBJ1-3 - TRBD1 TRBV4-3 CASSQDVSTGGGNTIYF TGCGCCAGCAGCCAAGATGTATCGACAGGGGGTGGAAACACCATATATTTT
TRBJ1-1 - - TRBV2 CASSESPGEAFF TGTGCCAGCAGTGAATCTCCGGGGGAAGCTTTCTTT
TRBJ2-1 - - TRBV7-6 CASSQGFGNSNEQFF TGTGCCAGCAGCCAGGGCTTCGGGAACAGCAATGAGCAGTTCTTC
TRBJ2-7 - - TRBV9 CASSVDSDEQYF TGTGCCAGCAGCGTAGATTCGGACGAGCAGTACTTC
TRBJ1-1 - - TRBV5-4 CASSSWAKNTEAFF TGTGCCAGCAGCTCCTGGGCCAAGAACACTGAAGCTTTCTTT
TRBJ2-1 once TRBD2 TRBV30 CAWASGNEQFF TGTGCCTGGGCTAGCGGTAATGAGCAGTTCTTC
TRBJ2-3 - TRBD2 TRBV27 CASGPLAGGVSTDTQYF TGTGCCAGCGGCCCACTAGCGGGAGGGGTAAGCACAGATACGCAGTATTTT
TRBJ2-7 - - TRBV15 CATSADRFSYEQYF TGTGCCACCAGCGCCGACAGGTTCTCCTACGAGCAGTACTTC
TRBJ2-1 few TRBD1 TRBV6-4 CASSEGQGTYNEQFF TGTGCCAGCAGTGAGGGACAGGGGACCTACAATGAGCAGTTCTTC
TRBJ2-5 - - TRBV5-6 CASSFAGEETQYF TGTGCCAGCAGCTTCGCAGGGGAAGAGACCCAGTACTTC
TRBJ1-1 - - TRBV28 CASSRLGLNTEAFF TGTGCCAGCAGCCGGTTGGGACTGAACACTGAAGCTTTCTTT